This T cell receptor (beta chain) stems from a study of cytomegalovirus exposure and HLA in healthy donors. The wider study: HLA-typed donors contributed about 85 million unique TCRs, which were held in an early data release. Ancestry clustering placed around 81% of a few hundred genotyped donors in the Caucasian-associated cluster.

Whereas donors were nominally healthy upon sampling, unrecorded immune exposures were probable. V dropped 4 bases and J dropped 6 bases, with 15 bases sitting between them. The CDR3 contains 14 residues. CDR1 is SGHTA, CDR2 FQGNSA, per germline. Of note for this clone: The antigen remains undetermined.

Findings of the study overall: Segments of the TCR beta V type were, in most cases, productive about 87% or about 30% of the time in an earlier analysis.

With 60 Vbeta and 13 Jbeta primers, the PCR was carried out. Profiled with immunoSEQ multiplex PCR; TCRdb holds only in-frame clones, not every one. This sample carries approximately 120,000 clones, around three quarters of them seen once, and the ten largest clones take about 12%. This sequence joins TRBV7-2 and TRBJ1-2; the D gene is possibly TRBD1 (5 bases). The origin of this receptor is a woman aged 60-75 years in good health and CMV-seropositive. The sequenced sample was PBMCs. The CDR3 region is CASSSQTVQNGYTF. DNA of the CDR3: TGTGCCAGCAGCTCCCAGACAGTTCAGAATGGCTACACCTTC.